There are many counts of the clone carrying this T cell receptor (beta chain). From roughly 0.4 ug of RNA, a library with molecular barcoded alpha/delta and beta/gamma adaptors was made. TCRdb processed the reads anew with MiXCR; each CDR3 protein has one entry. The sample yields approximately 60,000 distinct CDR3 sequences, under 25% seen once. This entry is derived from a study of read filtering for tumor transcriptome and immune sequencing. Sampling of bone marrow took place during active disease in every patient. Germline lookup yields CDR1 DFQATT and CDR2 SNEGSKA (reference sequence). This CDR3 has 14 amino acids. V lost 1 base, J lost 0 bases, and 7 bases lay in between.

The TCR was taken from a donor at least 40 years old with multiple myeloma. The sequenced material came from a population of CD138-negative cells sorted from bone marrow. J is TRBJ2-1 and V is TRBV20-1; no firm D call. CDR3 in DNA: TGCAGTGCTAGAGTCCAGACCTCCTACAATGAGCAGTTCTTC. It encodes CSARVQTSYNEQFF.